Listed below are T cell receptor beta chains from one sample, sequenced in a study of blood T cells in healthy people across ages. TCRdb processed the 5' RACE reads anew with MiXCR; each CDR3 protein has one entry. The table shows roughly 1.4 million distinct CDR3 sequences, with around 59% occurring only once. The specimen sequenced was blood. All receptors come from a man between 18 and 29 years old in good health. Both conserved end residues are part of each CDR3. Clone sizes are given selectively: once, few, many, or a class where the clone is expanded.

size | J | length | V | CDR3
. | TRBJ2-1 | 16 | TRBV20-1 | CSAIGTSSFTYNEQFF
few | TRBJ2-4 | 18 | TRBV7-9 | CASSPNPGTSDQRDIQYF
. | TRBJ1-2 | 14 | TRBV29-1 | CTIRGDSEAYGYTF
once | TRBJ2-1 | 15 | TRBV15 | CATSYTSGGINEQFF
once | TRBJ2-3 | 14 | TRBV12-3/TRBV12-4 | CASSPGPVSDTQYF
. | TRBJ1-4 | 15 | TRBV4-1 | CASSQGLATNEKLFF
. | TRBJ2-4 | 17 | TRBV27 | CASSLLYRGLAKNIQYF
. | TRBJ2-3 | 16 | TRBV28 | CASSLFLAVSTDTQYF
. | TRBJ1-1 | 15 | TRBV6-1 | CASSLRKGAYTEAFF
. | TRBJ1-5 | 17 | TRBV4-2 | CASSQARGRLGNQPQHF
few | TRBJ2-1 | 15 | TRBV2 | CASSVAGLSYNEQFF
. | TRBJ2-7 | 15 | TRBV20-1 | CSASAADRGGYEQYF
few | TRBJ2-6 | 16 | TRBV12-3/TRBV12-4 | CASILLGGTGANVLTF
. | TRBJ2-1 | 14 | TRBV20-1 | CSASLGGAGETQFF
. | . | 14 | TRBV9 | CASSREGQTYEQYF
. | TRBJ2-1 | 15 | TRBV20-1 | CSAGTSGSSADTQFF
. | . | 15 | TRBV12-5 | CASGLGTSLYSEQYF
. | TRBJ1-5 | 13 | TRBV28 | CASSPGRNLPQHF
. | TRBJ2-3 | 15 | TRBV10-1 | CASSDRGQVTDTQYF
. | TRBJ2-1 | 15 | TRBV10-3 | CAIKDLDRGQSEQFF
. | TRBJ2-1 | 19 | TRBV4-3 | CASSQRPSGGAGRWDEQFF
. | TRBJ2-4 | 16 | TRBV27 | CASSSGQGIGKNIQYF
few | TRBJ1-1 | 15 | TRBV6-2/TRBV6-3 | CASSSRQGGGTEAFF
. | TRBJ1-2 | 12 | TRBV6-6 | CASATGVYGYTF
. | TRBJ2-5 | 14 | TRBV27 | CASRLGGRQETQYF
. | . | 14 | TRBV28 | CASSSGLGHHEQYF
. | TRBJ2-7 | 14 | TRBV18 | CASSPGSGFYEQYF
. | TRBJ1-2 | 16 | TRBV12-3/TRBV12-4 | CASSFSGPRDNYGYTF
few | TRBJ2-7 | 16 | TRBV3-1 | CASSQDWGTISYEQYF
few | TRBJ2-3 | 14 | TRBV28 | CASTSGGVTDTQYF
. | TRBJ2-7 | 14 | TRBV11-2 | CARYGTVEFYEQYF